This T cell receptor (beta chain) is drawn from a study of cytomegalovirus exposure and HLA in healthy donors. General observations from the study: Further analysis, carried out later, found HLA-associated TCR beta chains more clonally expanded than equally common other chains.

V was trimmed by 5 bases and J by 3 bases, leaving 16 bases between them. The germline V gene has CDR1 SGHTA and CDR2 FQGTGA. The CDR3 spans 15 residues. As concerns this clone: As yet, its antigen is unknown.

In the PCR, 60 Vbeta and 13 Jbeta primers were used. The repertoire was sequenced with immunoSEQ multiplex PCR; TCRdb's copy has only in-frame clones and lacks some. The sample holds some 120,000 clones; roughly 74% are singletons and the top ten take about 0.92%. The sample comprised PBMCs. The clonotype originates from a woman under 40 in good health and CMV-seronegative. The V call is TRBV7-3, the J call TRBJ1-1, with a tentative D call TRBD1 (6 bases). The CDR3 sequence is CASSPRPGHHTEAFF. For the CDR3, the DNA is TGTGCCAGCAGCCCCCGGCCGGGACACCACACTGAAGCTTTCTTT.